This is a list of T cell receptor beta chains from one sample in a study of blood T cell repertoires in COVID-19. Sequencing was performed with immunoSEQ multiplex PCR; in TCRdb, only in-frame clones are kept and a portion is missing. The repertoire includes more than 250,000 clones, over 75% of them detected once, and 1% sits in the top ten. The sequenced sample consisted of peripheral blood. These receptors were taken from a man between 45 and 60 years old with active or convalescent COVID-19. Each CDR3 is given with its conserved first and last residue. Fields, in order: clone size, D gene, J gene, V gene, CDR3 DNA, CDR3 protein. The D gene is left open where the match is weak. A clone size is listed for some rows: how often the clone was seen (once, few, many), or a class if it is expanded.

clone_size: few; d_call: TRBD2; j_call: TRBJ2-7; v_call: TRBV11-2; cdr3_nt: TGTGCCAGCAGCGCCCATACGGGAGGGCCGGGCGAGCAGTACTTC; cdr3_aa: CASSAHTGGPGEQYF
clone_size: -; d_call: TRBD1; j_call: TRBJ2-7; v_call: TRBV28; cdr3_nt: TGTGCCAGCAGCTCCGGGACAGGCCTACTTAAAATCTTC; cdr3_aa: CASSSGTGLLKIF
clone_size: -; d_call: -; j_call: TRBJ2-3; v_call: TRBV4-2; cdr3_nt: TGTGCCAGCAGCCTTGTAGCGGCCACTACAGATACGCAGTATTTT; cdr3_aa: CASSLVAATTDTQYF
clone_size: -; d_call: TRBD2; j_call: TRBJ2-3; v_call: TRBV6-5; cdr3_nt: TGTGCCAGCTGGGGCGGGGGGGCAACAGATACGCAGTATTTT; cdr3_aa: CASWGGGATDTQYF
clone_size: -; d_call: -; j_call: TRBJ2-5; v_call: TRBV4-1; cdr3_nt: TGCGCCAGCAGCCAAGATCTGCTAAAAGAGACCCAGTACTTC; cdr3_aa: CASSQDLLKETQYF
clone_size: -; d_call: -; j_call: TRBJ1-3; v_call: TRBV11-2; cdr3_nt: TGTGCCAGCAGCTTAAGGGGGTTCTCTGGAAACACCATATATTTT; cdr3_aa: CASSLRGFSGNTIYF
clone_size: few; d_call: -; j_call: TRBJ2-7; v_call: TRBV28; cdr3_nt: TGTGCCAGCAGTTTGAGCGGAACCTACGAGCAGTACTTC; cdr3_aa: CASSLSGTYEQYF
clone_size: -; d_call: TRBD2; j_call: TRBJ2-1; v_call: TRBV27; cdr3_nt: TGTGCCAGCAATCGGCTAGCGGGAGTCGCGGGCAATGAGCAGTTCTTC; cdr3_aa: CASNRLAGVAGNEQFF
clone_size: few; d_call: TRBD1; j_call: TRBJ2-5; v_call: TRBV6-2/TRBV6-3; cdr3_nt: TGTGCCAGCAGTTACTCTGACAGGGTAGAGACCCAGTACTTC; cdr3_aa: CASSYSDRVETQYF
clone_size: -; d_call: TRBD1; j_call: TRBJ2-3; v_call: TRBV7-3; cdr3_nt: TGTGCCAGCACGACAGGGGTGGGGATCACGCAGTATTTT; cdr3_aa: CASTTGVGITQYF
clone_size: -; d_call: -; j_call: TRBJ1-1; v_call: TRBV29-1; cdr3_nt: TGCAGCGTGGCCCTCAGGGGTCGAGGCACTGAAGCTTTCTTT; cdr3_aa: CSVALRGRGTEAFF
clone_size: -; d_call: TRBD1; j_call: TRBJ1-2; v_call: TRBV20-1; cdr3_nt: TGCAGTGCTAGTTTACAGGGGAACTATGGCTACACCTTC; cdr3_aa: CSASLQGNYGYTF
clone_size: -; d_call: TRBD2; j_call: TRBJ2-7; v_call: TRBV30; cdr3_nt: TGTGCCCATTCGCCTAGCGGGAGTAACGAGCAGTACTTC; cdr3_aa: CAHSPSGSNEQYF
clone_size: -; d_call: -; j_call: TRBJ2-2; v_call: TRBV28; cdr3_nt: TGTGCCAGCAGTTCACAGACTAGTATACGATACGGGGAGCTGTTTTTT; cdr3_aa: CASSSQTSIRYGELFF
clone_size: -; d_call: -; j_call: TRBJ2-5; v_call: TRBV5-1; cdr3_nt: TGCGCCAGCAGCTTGAACGGGGAGACCCAGTACTTC; cdr3_aa: CASSLNGETQYF
clone_size: -; d_call: TRBD2; j_call: TRBJ2-5; v_call: TRBV4-1; cdr3_nt: TGCGCCAGCAGCCAAGAGGCTAGCGGAGGAGCGACCCAGTACTTC; cdr3_aa: CASSQEASGGATQYF
clone_size: once; d_call: -; j_call: TRBJ2-1; v_call: TRBV7-2; cdr3_nt: TGTGCCAGCACCCAAGGGGCAGTAAACAATGAGCAGTTCTTC; cdr3_aa: CASTQGAVNNEQFF
clone_size: -; d_call: TRBD1; j_call: TRBJ1-1; v_call: TRBV27; cdr3_nt: TGTGCCAGCAGTTCATCCGGGACAGCGAACACTGAAGCTTTCTTT; cdr3_aa: CASSSSGTANTEAFF
clone_size: -; d_call: TRBD1; j_call: TRBJ1-4; v_call: TRBV7-2; cdr3_nt: TGTGCCAGCAGCTTAGGGGGACAGACTAATGAAAAACTGTTTTTT; cdr3_aa: CASSLGGQTNEKLFF
clone_size: -; d_call: -; j_call: TRBJ2-6; v_call: TRBV2; cdr3_nt: TGTGCCAGCAAACCCGGACAGTTCGCTGGGGCCAACGTCCTGACTTTC; cdr3_aa: CASKPGQFAGANVLTF
clone_size: -; d_call: -; j_call: TRBJ2-2; v_call: TRBV7-8; cdr3_nt: TGTGCCAGCAGCGCAGCCGGGGTCGGCGGGGAGCTGTTTTTT; cdr3_aa: CASSAAGVGGELFF
clone_size: few; d_call: -; j_call: TRBJ1-1; v_call: TRBV18; cdr3_nt: TGTGCCAGCTCAACTCGGACGGGGTCGGGAACTGAAGCTTTCTTT; cdr3_aa: CASSTRTGSGTEAFF
clone_size: -; d_call: TRBD1; j_call: TRBJ1-1; v_call: TRBV5-6; cdr3_nt: TGTGCCAGCAGCTTGGTGGAGGGACAGCCTAACGGTCGAGCTTTCTTT; cdr3_aa: CASSLVEGQPNGRAFF
clone_size: -; d_call: TRBD1; j_call: TRBJ1-2; v_call: TRBV28; cdr3_nt: TGTGCCAGCAGTTTGGGACAGGGGGCGTTTGGCTACACCTTC; cdr3_aa: CASSLGQGAFGYTF
clone_size: -; d_call: -; j_call: TRBJ2-1; v_call: TRBV7-2; cdr3_nt: TGTGCCAGCAGCTTATTTGCAGGGGCCCATGAGCAGTTCTTC; cdr3_aa: CASSLFAGAHEQFF
clone_size: -; d_call: TRBD2; j_call: TRBJ2-1; v_call: TRBV3-1/TRBV3-2; cdr3_nt: TGTGCCAGCACCGCTGGGACTAGCGGGGGGACAGAGCAGTTCTTC; cdr3_aa: CASTAGTSGGTEQFF
clone_size: -; d_call: -; j_call: TRBJ1-2; v_call: TRBV6-5; cdr3_nt: TGTGCCAGCAGTTCCCGCGGGGGGGGTGAGGGTGGCTACACCTTC; cdr3_aa: CASSSRGGGEGGYTF
clone_size: -; d_call: -; j_call: TRBJ2-5; v_call: TRBV4-1; cdr3_nt: TGCGCCAGCAGCTCGCTTCAGGGACAAGAGACCCAGTACTTC; cdr3_aa: CASSSLQGQETQYF
clone_size: few; d_call: TRBD2; j_call: TRBJ2-5; v_call: TRBV24-1; cdr3_nt: TGTGCCACCAGTGATTGGGGGCGGGGGGCTCAAGAGACCCAGTACTTC; cdr3_aa: CATSDWGRGAQETQYF
clone_size: -; d_call: -; j_call: TRBJ2-2; v_call: TRBV14; cdr3_nt: TGTGCCAGCAACCCAACCGAGGCGAACACCGGGGAGCTGTTTTTT; cdr3_aa: CASNPTEANTGELFF
clone_size: -; d_call: -; j_call: TRBJ1-3; v_call: TRBV30; cdr3_nt: TGTGCCTGGAGTGTGGGAGTTTCTGGAAACACCATATATTTT; cdr3_aa: CAWSVGVSGNTIYF
clone_size: -; d_call: TRBD1; j_call: TRBJ1-2; v_call: TRBV4-2; cdr3_nt: TGTGCCAGCAGCCGACAGGGGGCGCGGGAGGGCTACACCTTC; cdr3_aa: CASSRQGAREGYTF
clone_size: -; d_call: TRBD1; j_call: TRBJ2-3; v_call: TRBV7-3; cdr3_nt: TGTGCCAGCAGCTACCTCGGACAGGGGTCGGATACGCAGTATTTT; cdr3_aa: CASSYLGQGSDTQYF
clone_size: -; d_call: TRBD2; j_call: TRBJ2-5; v_call: TRBV2; cdr3_nt: TGTGCCAGCAGTGAAGGTGGACTAGCGGGAGCAGAGACCCAGTACTTC; cdr3_aa: CASSEGGLAGAETQYF
clone_size: once; d_call: TRBD2; j_call: TRBJ2-3; v_call: TRBV15; cdr3_nt: TGTGCCACCAGCAGAGACCTGACGGGGGGAGATACGCAGTATTTT; cdr3_aa: CATSRDLTGGDTQYF
clone_size: -; d_call: -; j_call: TRBJ1-1; v_call: TRBV7-9; cdr3_nt: TGTGCCAGCAGCTTAGGGCCCACTGAAGCTTTCTTT; cdr3_aa: CASSLGPTEAFF
clone_size: once; d_call: TRBD1; j_call: TRBJ2-2; v_call: TRBV5-5; cdr3_nt: TGTGCCAGCAGCTTGACCCGGACAGGGACAAACACCGGGGAGCTGTTTTTT; cdr3_aa: CASSLTRTGTNTGELFF
clone_size: once; d_call: -; j_call: TRBJ2-3; v_call: TRBV9; cdr3_nt: TGTGCCAGCAGCGTATCCGGCGGTCCCGGGAGAGATACGCAGTATTTT; cdr3_aa: CASSVSGGPGRDTQYF
clone_size: once; d_call: -; j_call: TRBJ1-2; v_call: TRBV7-9; cdr3_nt: TGTGCCAGCAGCACCGGCGCGGGTGCTGGCTACACCTTC; cdr3_aa: CASSTGAGAGYTF
clone_size: -; d_call: -; j_call: TRBJ1-5; v_call: TRBV6-2/TRBV6-3; cdr3_nt: TGTGCCAGCAGTTGGGGGGGGGATAGGCGCAATCAGCCCCAGCATTTT; cdr3_aa: CASSWGGDRRNQPQHF
clone_size: -; d_call: -; j_call: TRBJ1-1; v_call: TRBV5-1; cdr3_nt: TGCGCCAGCAGCTTCGCCAGGGGAGACACTGAAGCTTTCTTT; cdr3_aa: CASSFARGDTEAFF
clone_size: -; d_call: -; j_call: TRBJ2-2; v_call: TRBV4-3; cdr3_nt: TGCGCCAGCAGCCAAGTTGGCCGCAACACCGGGGAGCTGTTTTTT; cdr3_aa: CASSQVGRNTGELFF
clone_size: -; d_call: -; j_call: TRBJ2-1; v_call: TRBV6-5; cdr3_nt: TGTGCCAGCAGTCCTGTAGGGGCCGACAATGAGCAGTTCTTC; cdr3_aa: CASSPVGADNEQFF
clone_size: -; d_call: TRBD1; j_call: TRBJ1-5; v_call: TRBV4-3; cdr3_nt: TGCGCCAGCAGCCAAGATCTGGGGCAGGGGGCGGACCAGCCCCAGCATTTT; cdr3_aa: CASSQDLGQGADQPQHF
clone_size: -; d_call: -; j_call: TRBJ1-3; v_call: TRBV7-2; cdr3_nt: TGTGCCAGCAGCTTAACTCAGGGGTCTGGAAACACCATATATTTT; cdr3_aa: CASSLTQGSGNTIYF
clone_size: -; d_call: TRBD1; j_call: TRBJ2-1; v_call: TRBV11-2; cdr3_nt: TGTGCCAGCAGCTTAAGTTCGGGACAGGGCCAAAATGAGCAGTTCTTC; cdr3_aa: CASSLSSGQGQNEQFF
clone_size: -; d_call: TRBD1; j_call: TRBJ1-1; v_call: TRBV30; cdr3_nt: TGTGCCACAAGACAGGGGATGAACACTGAAGCTTTCTTT; cdr3_aa: CATRQGMNTEAFF
clone_size: -; d_call: TRBD1; j_call: TRBJ2-4; v_call: TRBV2; cdr3_nt: TGTGCCAGCAGTGATAGCTGGGACAGGGGGGCCATTCAGTACTTC; cdr3_aa: CASSDSWDRGAIQYF
clone_size: -; d_call: TRBD1; j_call: TRBJ1-4; v_call: TRBV9; cdr3_nt: TGTGCCAGCAGCGTAGGACAGGGAACTAATGAAAAACTGTTTTTT; cdr3_aa: CASSVGQGTNEKLFF
clone_size: -; d_call: TRBD2; j_call: TRBJ2-7; v_call: TRBV30; cdr3_nt: TGTGCCTCCCGACTAGCGGGAAACCACGAGCAGTACTTC; cdr3_aa: CASRLAGNHEQYF
clone_size: few; d_call: TRBD1; j_call: TRBJ2-2; v_call: TRBV6-2/TRBV6-3; cdr3_nt: TGTGCCAGCAGTCAAACTAGGACAGGGACCGGGGAGCTGTTTTTT; cdr3_aa: CASSQTRTGTGELFF